One and the same sample provided the 24 T cell receptor beta chains below, sequenced in a study of STAT5B mutations in CD4+ large granular lymphocyte leukemia. The data were produced by immunoSEQ multiplex PCR, yet TCRdb's version contains in-frame clones alone and is incomplete. The sample includes more than 30,000 clones, roughly 91% seen only once; the top ten take around 0.4%. The sequenced material came from CD4+ T cells from blood buffy coats. These receptor sequences come from a human donor in good health.

This sequence joins TRBV27 and TRBJ2-1; 11 bases are a match to TRBD2. The CDR3 is 18 amino acids. Germline V gene lookup returns CDR1 MNHEY and CDR2 SMNVEV (reference sequence). The V and J ends lost 4 bases and 0 bases, in that order; junction bases with no gene match: 8. The CDR3 DNA reads as TGTGCCAGCAGTTCGGGGGCACTAGCGGGAGACTCCTACAATGAGCAGTTCTTC. Its translation: CASSSGALAGDSYNEQFF.

This chain connects TRBV10-1 to TRBJ2-7; 11 bases map to TRBD2. The CDR3 contains 14 residues. V was clipped by 5 bases and J by 5 bases; unmatched bases: 5. Looked up from germline, CDR1 is WNHNN and CDR2 is SYGVQD (reference sequence). CDR3 in DNA: TGCGCCAGCAGTACTAGCGGGAGTCAGCACGAGCAGTACTTC. This sequence encodes CASSTSGSQHEQYF.

V usage is TRBV10-1 and J usage is TRBJ2-3, with 11 bases aligning to TRBD2. Germline V CDR1 and CDR2: WNHNN, SYGVQD (reference sequence). This CDR3 is built from 16 residues. The ends lost 0 bases at V and 1 base at J; junction bases unmatched: 0. CDR3 in DNA: TGCGCCAGCAGTGAGTCGACTAGCGGGGGCACAGATACGCAGTATTTT. As protein: CASSESTSGGTDTQYF.

The gene calls are TRBV6-6 and TRBJ1-4, with 8 nucleotides matching TRBD1. The germline V gene has CDR1 MNHNY and CDR2 SVGAGI (reference sequence). CDR3 length: 13 residues. V lost 7 bases to trimming and J lost 7 bases; unmatched junction nucleotides: 5. Here the CDR3 reads CASTDRGGEKLFF. DNA for the CDR3: TGTGCCAGCACCGACAGGGGAGGTGAAAAACTGTTTTTT.

The chain combines TRBV9 with TRBJ2-2, with D maybe TRBD1 (6 bases). Germline V gene data show CDR1 as SGDLS and CDR2 as YYNGEE. V was trimmed by 1 base and J by 4 bases, leaving 14 bases between them. The CDR3 loop spans 16 amino acids. The DNA of the CDR3 is TGTGCCAGCAGCGTATCCGGGACACTTGGCACCGGGGAGCTGTTTTTT. Translating gives CASSVSGTLGTGELFF. The entire variable domain, with the rest obtained from reference TRBV9 and TRBJ2-2, is as follows: DSGVTQTPKHLITATGQRVTLRCSPRSGDLSVYWYQQSLDQGLQFLIQYYNGEERAKGNILERFSAQQFPDLHSELNLSSLELGDSALYFCASSVSGTLGTGELFFGEGSRLTVL.

This rearrangement joins TRBV19 to TRBJ1-2; 10 positions match TRBD1. V was pared by 6 bases and J by 7 bases, with 14 bases of the junction left unmatched. This CDR3 is built from 16 residues. Germline V gives CDR1 LNHDA, CDR2 SQIVND (reference sequence). The CDR3 spells CASRGGQGTLRAGYTF. In nucleotides, the CDR3 is TGTGCCAGTAGAGGGGGACAGGGGACCCTACGGGCTGGCTACACCTTC. Full variable domain (remainder filled in from reference TRBV19 and TRBJ1-2): DGGITQSPKYLFRKEGQNVTLSCEQNLNHDAMYWYRQDPGQGLRLIYYSQIVNDFQKGDIAEGYSVSREKKESFPLTVTSAQKNPTAFYLCASRGGQGTLRAGYTFGSGTRLTVV.

This chain joins TRBV9 and TRBJ1-1; no firm D call. The germline V gene encodes CDR1 SGDLS and CDR2 YYNGEE. V lost 0 bases to trimming and J lost 0 bases, with 9 bases between them. The CDR3 runs 15 residues. The CDR3 coding sequence is TGTGCCAGCAGCGTAGCAGCCACGATGAACACTGAAGCTTTCTTT. Protein: CASSVAATMNTEAFF.

V usage is TRBV29-1 and J usage is TRBJ1-2, with D perhaps matching TRBD1 (5 bases). Trimming pared 0 bases from V and 6 bases from J, leaving 20 bases between. Germline CDR1 is SQVTM and CDR2 is ANQGSEA. CDR3 length equals 16 residues. This CDR3 is CSVEDQRPGPGHGYTF. The CDR3 nucleotides read TGCAGCGTTGAAGATCAACGGCCGGGACCAGGCCATGGCTACACCTTC.

V gene TRBV12-5 combines with J gene TRBJ1-6; TRBD1 is a possible D gene (6 bases). Germline values: CDR1 LGHNT, CDR2 FRNRAP. Trimming took 0 bases from V and 1 from J, leaving 7 bases between them. The CDR3 contains 16 residues. CDR3 sequence (DNA): TGTGCTAGTGGTTTGGTACAGGGTTCCTATAATTCACCCCTCCACTTT. As protein: CASGLVQGSYNSPLHF.

The V and J genes are TRBV11-2 and TRBJ1-4, with D possibly matching TRBD1 (5 bases). In germline, CDR1 is SGHAT, CDR2 FQNNGV. V was pared by 4 bases and J by 7 bases, with 13 bases between. The CDR3 sequence is 14 residues long. The CDR3 coding sequence is TGTGCCAGCAGCTGGGGGGGGGACGGTGAAAAACTGTTTTTT. It codes for CASSWGGDGEKLFF.

The chain links TRBV10-1 to TRBJ2-3; D possibly matches TRBD1 or TRBD2 (5 bases each). CDR1 is WNHNN, CDR2 SYGVQD, per germline (reference sequence). V gave up 0 bases and J gave up 0 bases, with 7 bases separating them. The CDR3 extends over 15 amino acids. This chain's CDR3 is CASSESGASTDTQYF. The CDR3 DNA reads TGCGCCAGCAGTGAGTCCGGGGCGAGCACAGATACGCAGTATTTT.

The chain couples TRBV2 to TRBJ2-7, with 10 nucleotides matching TRBD1. This CDR3 has 12 residues. V lost 5 bases and J lost 11; bases outside the gene matches: 6. CDR1 and CDR2 (germline): SNHLY, FYNNEI. For the CDR3, the DNA is TGTGCCAGCAGTCCTGGGACAGGGGTAGAGTACTTC. It encodes CASSPGTGVEYF.

This chain uses TRBV19 with TRBJ1-2; D unresolved. The CDR3 is made up of 12 amino acids. Germline lookup yields CDR1 LNHDA and CDR2 SQIVND (reference sequence). V was shortened by 2 bases and J by 8 bases, with 9 bases between the two germline ends. CDR3 nucleotides: TGTGCCAGTAGTATAAGGGAGGGAGGCTACACCTTC. Its translation is CASSIREGGYTF.

This chain uses TRBV7-3 with TRBJ2-3; 15 nucleotides line up with TRBD2. Germline V CDR1 and CDR2: SGHTA, FQGTGA. The CDR3 covers 18 residues. V lost 6 bases and J lost 5; bases outside the gene matches: 12. CDR3 in DNA: TGTGCCAGCAGAAAGGGGGGACTAGCGGGAGGTACAAGAGATACGCAGTATTTT. Residues: CASRKGGLAGGTRDTQYF.

This clone was seen more than once but under ten times. The chain is built from TRBV5-1 and TRBJ1-5; 7 nucleotides match TRBD1. The trim removed 5 bases at V and 3 bases at J, leaving 8 bases unmatched. The CDR3 has 15 amino acids. Germline V gives CDR1 SGHRS, CDR2 YFSETQ. In nucleotides, the CDR3 is TGCGCCAGCAGAACCGGGACAGAGTCCAATCAGCCCCAGCATTTT. As protein: CASRTGTESNQPQHF.

The chain employs TRBV11-1 and TRBJ2-2; 7 bases are shared with TRBD2. CDR3 size: 15 residues. CDR1 and CDR2 from the germline V gene are SGHAT and FQDESV (reference sequence). V was pared by 5 bases and J by 4 bases, with 7 bases of the junction left unmatched. The CDR3 region has the DNA TGTGCCAGCAGCGCCGCAAGGACTAGCACCGGGGAGCTGTTTTTT. This translates into CASSAARTSTGELFF.

The chain carries TRBV29-1 and TRBJ2-2; D is possibly TRBD1 (6 bases). V was pared by 6 bases and J by 3 bases, with 11 bases between. Germline V lookup: CDR1 SQVTM, CDR2 ANQGSEA. This CDR3 region has 13 residues. The CDR3 sequence is CSVQGYDTGELFF. The DNA for the CDR3 is TGCAGCGTCCAGGGGTACGACACCGGGGAGCTGTTTTTT.

The chain combines TRBV5-1 with TRBJ2-2; D unresolved. The CDR3 consists of 16 residues. Looked up from germline, CDR1 is SGHRS and CDR2 is YFSETQ. Trimming took off 0 bases at V and 0 bases at J, with 9 bases between the two ends. The CDR3 DNA sequence: TGCGCCAGCAGCTTGGGCAAACTAACGAACACCGGGGAGCTGTTTTTT. Its protein product is CASSLGKLTNTGELFF.

The chain couples TRBV30 to TRBJ1-2; 8 bases match TRBD1. Per germline, CDR1 GTSNPN and CDR2 SVGIG (reference sequence). This CDR3 spans 14 amino acids. V lost 1 base to trimming and J lost 4 bases; unmatched junction nucleotides: 5. This CDR3 is CAWSADRGSYGYTF. The CDR3 nucleotides are TGTGCCTGGAGTGCCGACAGGGGTTCCTATGGCTACACCTTC. Variable domain in full (rest from reference TRBV30 and TRBJ1-2): SQTIHQWPATLVQPVGSPLSLECTVEGTSNPNLYWYRQAAGRGLQLLFYSVGIGQISSEVPQNLSASRPQDRQFILSSKKLLLSDSGFYLCAWSADRGSYGYTFGSGTRLTVV.

The V call is TRBV19, the J call TRBJ2-1, with 7 nucleotides matching TRBD2. The V and J ends lost 5 bases and 9 bases, in that order; junction bases with no gene match: 13. Germline loops: CDR1 LNHDA, CDR2 SQIVND (reference sequence). The CDR3 runs to 15 residues. CDR3 in amino acids: CASSPPAGSLGEQFF. DNA of the CDR3: TGTGCCAGTAGTCCCCCAGCGGGGAGTTTGGGTGAGCAGTTCTTC. Full variable domain (missing parts from reference TRBV19 and TRBJ2-1): DGGITQSPKYLFRKEGQNVTLSCEQNLNHDAMYWYRQDPGQGLRLIYYSQIVNDFQKGDIAEGYSVSREKKESFPLTVTSAQKNPTAFYLCASSPPAGSLGEQFFGPGTRLTVL.

The V gene is TRBV7-8, the J gene TRBJ2-3, with 8 positions matching TRBD2. The V and J ends lost 7 bases and 0 bases, in that order; junction bases with no gene match: 12. The CDR3 is made up of 17 amino acids. Looked up from germline, CDR1 is SGHVS and CDR2 is FQNEAQ. CDR3 nucleotide sequence: TGTGCCAGCAACACACCTCAGCGGGAGCCTAGCACAGATACGCAGTATTTT. Translation: CASNTPQREPSTDTQYF. Based on the CDR3 plus reference TRBV7-8 and TRBJ2-3, the full variable domain is GAGVSQSPRYKVAKRGQDVALRCDPISGHVSLFWYQQALGQGPEFLTYFQNEAQLDKSGLPSDRFFAERPEGSVSTLKIQRTQQEDSAVYLCASNTPQREPSTDTQYFGPGTRLTVL.

This sequence joins TRBV6-6 and TRBJ2-7; maybe TRBD1 (6 bases). The V and J ends lost 6 bases and 3 bases respectively, with 9 bases between them. Germline CDR1 MNHNY, CDR2 SVGAGI (reference sequence). This CDR3 has 12 amino acids. CDR3 sequence (DNA): TGTGCCAGCAGACGGGACATCTACGAGCAGTACTTC. Translated, it gives CASRRDIYEQYF.

CDR3 amino acids: CASSQQGLITEAFF. DNA of the CDR3: TGTGCCAGCTCACAACAGGGGTTGATAACTGAAGCTTTCTTT. The rearrangement links TRBV18 to TRBJ1-1; 7 bases fit TRBD1. CDR3 size: 14 residues. Germline V gene lookup returns CDR1 KGHSH and CDR2 LQKENI. With 4 bases clipped from V and 5 bases from J, the junction kept 7 bases outside the gene matches.

The chain employs TRBV7-9 and TRBJ2-7; TRBD2 matches 11 bases. The CDR3 contains 16 residues. Germline CDR1 and CDR2: SEHNR and FQNEAQ (reference sequence). V gave up 4 bases and J gave up 4 bases; unmatched junction bases: 9. This chain's CDR3 is CASSSGTLAGVYEQYF. The CDR3 nucleotides read TGTGCCAGCAGCTCCGGCACACTAGCGGGAGTTTACGAGCAGTACTTC.